This is a list of T cell receptor beta chains from one sample in a study of blood T cells in healthy people across ages. MiXCR, run by TCRdb on the 5' RACE reads, gives a single entry per CDR3 protein. This sample yields over 950,000 distinct CDR3 sequences, of which 51% are seen a single time; roughly 23% belongs to the top ten. The sequenced sample consisted of blood. These receptor sequences come from a woman aged 55-69 years in good health. CDR3s include the opening cysteine and the closing phenylalanine or tryptophan.

V gene	J gene	CDR3 protein
TRBV9	-	CASSVSGGVETQYF
TRBV12-3/TRBV12-4	TRBJ1-1	CASQTAGLNTEAFF
TRBV7-9	TRBJ2-7	CASSPPLQGPSYEQYF
TRBV4-2	TRBJ2-3	CASSSKDRGADTQYF
TRBV7-2	TRBJ2-3	CASSLAISLSTDTQYF
TRBV20-1	TRBJ2-1	CSARDWRESSYNEQFF
TRBV28	TRBJ1-2	CASRKSTPNYGYTF
TRBV12-3/TRBV12-4	TRBJ2-7	CASSLRQGAREQYF
TRBV4-1	TRBJ2-7	CASSQDVYTGNEQYF
TRBV7-6	TRBJ2-7	CASSKTEVAAYEQYF
TRBV20-1	TRBJ2-1	CSASARAGTGANEQFF
TRBV9	TRBJ2-1	CASSQVSHDFKQFF
TRBV29-1	TRBJ2-7	CSVAFVRAYEQYF
TRBV20-1	TRBJ2-3	CSARVSGDTQYF
TRBV12-3/TRBV12-4	TRBJ2-3	CASSWLAGEYQTDTQYF
TRBV7-9	TRBJ2-3	CASNPASGNTDTQYF
TRBV25-1	TRBJ2-7	CASSQTGSSYEQYF
TRBV2	TRBJ2-5	CASSESRTAQETQYF
TRBV7-9	TRBJ2-7	CASSLDPPTSGRTEQYF
TRBV5-6	TRBJ2-1	CASSNPREYNEQFF
TRBV6-6	TRBJ2-3	CASRLATTDTQYF
TRBV6-1	TRBJ2-7	CASSPNFPGQGLYEQYF
TRBV27	TRBJ2-7	CASSRSGGRRDTYF
TRBV18	TRBJ2-1	CASSPPGLAGVGEQFF
TRBV25-1	TRBJ1-6	CASRSTGIDSPLHF
TRBV3-1	TRBJ1-2	CASSQDSSYYGYTF
TRBV20-1	TRBJ2-7	CSARVPLGNYEQYF
TRBV3-1	TRBJ2-1	CASSPSPQYEQFF
TRBV29-1	TRBJ2-1	CNVVLRGARNEQFF
TRBV12-3/TRBV12-4	TRBJ1-2	CASSLDGARPGYTF
TRBV6-1	TRBJ1-2	CASSGTGGRGYTF
TRBV28	TRBJ1-6	CASNQNSPLHF
TRBV2	TRBJ2-7	CASSKGNYEQYF
TRBV28	TRBJ1-4	CASFQNEKLFF
TRBV4-2	TRBJ1-5	CASSQEARGYSNQPQHF
TRBV28	TRBJ2-1	CASLNWDVHEQFF
TRBV6-2/TRBV6-3	TRBJ2-7	CASRPRRAIRANSYEQYF
TRBV27	TRBJ2-5	CASSQQGRETQYF
TRBV7-9	TRBJ2-5	CASSFWQGETQYF
TRBV25-1	TRBJ2-1	CASSDLKENNEQFF
TRBV20-1	TRBJ2-7	CSARRQSTSYEQYF
TRBV29-1	TRBJ2-5	CSVPRTGALETQYF
TRBV5-1	TRBJ2-1	CASSFHVDYNEQFF
TRBV6-5	TRBJ2-7	CASSRPGLATYEQYF
TRBV24-1	TRBJ2-2	CATRDGGLPGELFF
TRBV12-3/TRBV12-4	TRBJ1-2	CASSLLDRAAYGYTF